This T cell receptor beta chain was retrieved from a study of CD8+ T cells in alopecia areata. This clone has more than one count but fewer than ten. No antigen is known for it. It was from PBMCs that CD4+ and CD8+ T cells were sorted. Extracted RNA was reverse transcribed, and the resulting cDNA served as sequencing template. Some clones are missing from TCRdb's copy, which holds only in-frame ones; the method was immunoSEQ multiplex PCR. The sample holds around 120,000 clones, 55% to 65% seen once. Study conclusions and caveats: Scalp samples also contribute reads from the resident alphabeta T cells found in normal skin.

The material sequenced was CD4+ T cells sorted from blood. This TCR came from a human donor in good health.

The CDR3 here is CASSSKGSLTYEQYF. The CDR3 DNA follows: TGTGCCAGCAGTTCCAAAGGCAGCCTCACCTACGAGCAGTACTTC. The chain is built from TRBV6-5 and TRBJ2-7; D gene uncertain. The ends were cut back, 4 bases at V and 2 bases at J, with 15 bases in the middle. Germline CDR1 is MNHEY and CDR2 is SVGAGI. This CDR3 comprises 15 residues.